Listed below are T cell receptor beta chains from one sample, sequenced in a study of OX40 agonist ivuxolimab in advanced cancers. Profiled with immunoSEQ multiplex PCR; TCRdb holds only in-frame clones, not every one. The repertoire consists of roughly 50,000 clones, with approximately 89% occurring once and the leading ten covering 5% to 6.5%. Sequencing was performed on CD4+ or CD8+ T cells sorted from blood, taken in a trial of the OX40 agonist ivuxolimab. All receptors come from an adult with an advanced solid tumor such as melanoma, head and neck, liver or kidney cancer. The CDR3 runs from the conserved cysteine through the conserved F or W. The D gene is left open where the match is weak. Size is omitted from some rows. Given values are once, few, many or a class for expanded clones.

d_gene,v_gene,abundance,j_gene,CDR3nt,CDR3aa
TRBD1,TRBV10-3,NA,TRBJ1-1,TGTGCCATCTCCCAGGGGGGTGAAGCTTTCTTT,CAISQGGEAFF
NA,TRBV7-9,NA,TRBJ1-2,TGTGCCAGCGTACCCGTCGGCACTCCGGCGGGCTACACCTTC,CASVPVGTPAGYTF
NA,TRBV29-1,once,TRBJ2-1,TGCAGCCAGACGATGAGCTCCTACAATGAGCAGTTCTTC,CSQTMSSYNEQFF
NA,TRBV11-2,NA,TRBJ1-1,TGTGCCAGCAGCTTATGGGGAGGCGACACTGAAGCTTTCTTT,CASSLWGGDTEAFF
NA,TRBV25-1,NA,TRBJ1-1,TGTGCCAGCAGTACCAGGACTTTGGGGGACACTGAAGCTTTCTTT,CASSTRTLGDTEAFF
NA,TRBV6-5,once,TRBJ2-5,TGTGCCAGCAGTTACTCTGGGGGCCCAGAGACCCAGTACTTC,CASSYSGGPETQYF
NA,TRBV7-9,NA,TRBJ2-7,TGTGCCAGCAGCGCTTCCTACGGGGAAGAGCAGTACTTC,CASSASYGEEQYF
TRBD2,TRBV28,NA,TRBJ2-3,TGTGCCAGCAGCCCTCCAGCGGGGGGCACAGATACGCAGTATTTT,CASSPPAGGTDTQYF
NA,TRBV5-8,NA,TRBJ1-1,TGTGCCAGCAGCTTGGGGGTTGGCGTGGAAGCTTTCTTT,CASSLGVGVEAFF
NA,TRBV29-1,few,TRBJ1-1,TGCAGCGTTGATTGGGCCAACACTGAAGCTTTCTTT,CSVDWANTEAFF
TRBD2,TRBV2,NA,TRBJ2-5,TGTGCCAGCAGCTGGACTAGCGGGAGTGTGGAGACCCAGTACTTC,CASSWTSGSVETQYF
NA,TRBV9,NA,TRBJ2-1,TGTGCCAGCAGCGTAGACTTAACCTCCTACAATGAGCAGTTCTTC,CASSVDLTSYNEQFF
NA,TRBV29-1,NA,TRBJ2-3,TGCAGCGTTGCCACCTGGAATACGCAGTATTTT,CSVATWNTQYF
TRBD1,TRBV7-2,NA,TRBJ1-1,TGTGCCAGCAGCTCGGGACCGGGACAGAAAGCTTTCTTT,CASSSGPGQKAFF
NA,TRBV27,NA,TRBJ2-3,TGTGCCAGCAGTTTTTTGGCTGCAGATACGCAGTATTTT,CASSFLAADTQYF
NA,TRBV19,NA,TRBJ2-5,TGTGCCAGTAGTACCCTACAGCTAGGGGAGACCCAGTACTTC,CASSTLQLGETQYF
TRBD2,TRBV7-2,NA,TRBJ2-1,TGTGCCAGCAGCCAACTAGCGGACACTTACAATGAGCAGTTCTTC,CASSQLADTYNEQFF
NA,TRBV27,once,TRBJ1-5,TGTGCCAGCAGGGGCGGGAATAGCAATCAGCCCCAGCATTTT,CASRGGNSNQPQHF
TRBD2,TRBV29-1,NA,TRBJ2-1,TGCAGCGTTGGGGGCCCCGAGACTAGCGGGAGCTATGAGCAGTTCTTC,CSVGGPETSGSYEQFF
TRBD1,TRBV7-9,NA,TRBJ1-2,TGTGCCAGCAGCCCCCCCGGGACAGGGTATGGCTACACCTTC,CASSPPGTGYGYTF
NA,TRBV6-1,NA,TRBJ1-5,TGTGCCAGCAGTGTACAGGTTCAGCCCCAGCATTTT,CASSVQVQPQHF
TRBD2,TRBV11-2,NA,TRBJ2-2,TGTGCCAGCAGCTTTGGGACTAGCGGGCCTTACACCGGGGAGCTGTTTTTT,CASSFGTSGPYTGELFF
NA,TRBV6-6,NA,TRBJ2-3,TGTGCCAGCAGCCCGAAAGCAGATACGCAGTATTTT,CASSPKADTQYF
NA,TRBV6-5,NA,TRBJ2-3,TGTGCCAGCAGTTACTCGACAACGGCAGATACGCAGTATTTT,CASSYSTTADTQYF
TRBD1,TRBV4-3,NA,TRBJ1-4,TGCGCCAGCAGCCAAGGGGGGACAGATAATGAAAAACTGTTTTTT,CASSQGGTDNEKLFF
TRBD1,TRBV4-1,NA,TRBJ2-6,TGCGCCAGCGGAGGACAGGGGGGCATCTCTGGGGCCAACGTCCTGACTTTC,CASGGQGGISGANVLTF
NA,TRBV19,NA,TRBJ2-2,TGTGCCAGTAGTATAAGGACCGGGGAGCTGTTTTTT,CASSIRTGELFF
NA,TRBV5-4,NA,TRBJ2-4,TGTGCCAGCAGCTCTAGCGAAGTAGACGTTCAGTACTTC,CASSSSEVDVQYF
NA,TRBV5-4,NA,TRBJ2-7,TGTGCCAGCAGTAGACAGGGAGGGTCCTACGAGCAGTACTTC,CASSRQGGSYEQYF
TRBD2,TRBV5-1,NA,TRBJ2-1,TGCGCCAGCAGCTTCGGACTAGCGGGGTACAATGAGCAGTTCTTC,CASSFGLAGYNEQFF
TRBD2,TRBV4-1,NA,TRBJ2-3,TGCGCCAGCAGCCAAGTGGCGGGGGGATTTCTTGCTGCGCAGTATTTT,CASSQVAGGFLAAQYF
NA,TRBV19,NA,TRBJ1-1,TGTGCCAGTAGTAAAAACGGGATGATGAACACTGAAGCTTTCTTT,CASSKNGMMNTEAFF
NA,TRBV27,NA,TRBJ2-1,TGTGCCAGCAGTTTGCTCCCTAGCGATCTCTACAATGAGCAGTTCTTC,CASSLLPSDLYNEQFF
NA,TRBV6-5,NA,TRBJ2-1,TGTGCCAGCAGTTACGAACAGGGAGGTGAGCAGTTCTTC,CASSYEQGGEQFF
NA,TRBV5-1,once,TRBJ1-1,TGCGCCAGCAGCACCACGGGTGGGCACACTGAAGCTTTCTTT,CASSTTGGHTEAFF
NA,TRBV27,NA,TRBJ1-2,TGTGCCAGCAGTCCTTCGGACCCCCTATTCTATGGCTACACCTTC,CASSPSDPLFYGYTF
TRBD1,TRBV28,medium-sized,TRBJ1-1,TGTGCCAGCAGTCCACAGGGGAGAAGGGGCACTGAAGCTTTCTTT,CASSPQGRRGTEAFF
NA,TRBV27,NA,TRBJ1-6,TGTGCCAGCAGTGACGGACCGACCATTAATTCACCCCTCCACTTT,CASSDGPTINSPLHF
NA,TRBV10-2,NA,TRBJ1-1,TGCGCCAGCAGTACATTGAACACTGAAGCTTTCTTT,CASSTLNTEAFF
TRBD1,TRBV27,once,TRBJ1-2,TGTGCCAGCAGTTTCGGACAGGGGGCGATGGGCTACACCTTC,CASSFGQGAMGYTF
TRBD2,TRBV27,NA,TRBJ2-7,TGTGCCAGCAGTTTAAACGGGGGGGCCTCCTACGAGCAGTACTTC,CASSLNGGASYEQYF
NA,TRBV15,once,TRBJ1-2,TGTGCCACCAGCAGAGATCTTGGGACGGGATTCAACTATGGCTACACCTTC,CATSRDLGTGFNYGYTF
NA,TRBV27,NA,TRBJ2-1,TGTGCCAGCAGCGGTGTGGGGAGCCGCGCTTACAATGAGCAGTTCTTC,CASSGVGSRAYNEQFF
NA,TRBV6-5,NA,TRBJ2-3,TGTGCCAGCAGTTACCGGGAGCCTAGCACAGATACGCAGTATTTT,CASSYREPSTDTQYF
NA,TRBV19,NA,TRBJ2-6,TGTGCCAGCGACACAACAGGGCGGGAGCCGGCTGGGGCCAACGTCCTGACTTTC,CASDTTGREPAGANVLTF
NA,TRBV6-5,NA,TRBJ1-4,TGTGCCAGCAGTTCCCCCTCGGTCAATGAAAAACTGTTTTTT,CASSSPSVNEKLFF
NA,TRBV5-1,NA,TRBJ1-2,TGCGCCAGCACCTTACCGGGCTCCCACTATGGCTACACCTTC,CASTLPGSHYGYTF
NA,TRBV28,NA,TRBJ2-3,TGTGCCAGCAGTTTAGGGGCGGGGTCTGACACAGATACGCAGTATTTT,CASSLGAGSDTDTQYF
TRBD1,TRBV27,NA,TRBJ2-7,TGTGCCAGCCGGGACAGGGTCTCCTACGAGCAGTACTTC,CASRDRVSYEQYF
TRBD2,TRBV13,NA,TRBJ2-7,TGTGCCAGCAGCTTAGGCCTTTGGGCTAGCGGGAGCTCCTACGAGCAGTACTTC,CASSLGLWASGSSYEQYF
NA,TRBV6-5,NA,TRBJ2-1,TGTGCCAGCAGTTACGTACTACCTGATCGCTACAATGAGCAGTTCTTC,CASSYVLPDRYNEQFF
TRBD2,TRBV18,NA,TRBJ2-3,TGTGCCAGCTCACCACAAGAAAGCATAGCGGGGGGGCACACAGATACGCAGTATTTT,CASSPQESIAGGHTDTQYF
NA,TRBV29-1,NA,TRBJ2-7,TGCAGCGTTGAAGATGAGCATCCCTACGAGCAGTACTTC,CSVEDEHPYEQYF
TRBD2,TRBV6-5,NA,TRBJ2-2,TGTGCCAGCGGTAGCGGGGGAGTGAACACCGGGGAGCTGTTTTTT,CASGSGGVNTGELFF
NA,TRBV9,few,TRBJ1-1,TGTGCCAGCAGCGTAGATGGGGGCGCTAACACTGAAGCTTTCTTT,CASSVDGGANTEAFF
NA,TRBV7-9,NA,TRBJ2-5,TGTGCCAGCAGCTTACCAGGTTGGGAGACCCAGTACTTC,CASSLPGWETQYF
TRBD2,TRBV5-6,NA,TRBJ2-2,TGTGCCAGCAGGATCAAGCCAGCTAGCGGGGGGTTCCTCGGGGAGCTGTTTTTT,CASRIKPASGGFLGELFF
NA,TRBV9,once,TRBJ2-1,TGTGCCAGCAGCGTAGGGGGCGGGAATGAGCAGTTCTTC,CASSVGGGNEQFF
NA,TRBV6-4,NA,TRBJ2-7,TGTGCCAGCAGTCCCTACGGCGGACATTACGAGCAGTACTTC,CASSPYGGHYEQYF